The next 14 T cell receptor beta chains were all read from a single sample in a study of cytomegalovirus exposure and HLA in healthy donors. PCR employed 60 Vbeta and 13 Jbeta primers. Assay: immunoSEQ multiplex PCR; the TCRdb copy retains only in-frame clones and omits some. The repertoire holds under 200,000 clones, with 80% to 90% as singletons. Material: PBMCs. Every receptor here comes from a man aged 25 to 40 in good health and CMV-seropositive.

The rearrangement joins TRBV6-5 to TRBJ1-1, with TRBD1 identical over 9 bases. This CDR3 has 15 amino acids. Germline CDR1 and CDR2: MNHEY and SVGAGI. Trimming cost V 6 bases and J 4 bases; bases outside gene matches: 9. As DNA, the CDR3 is TGTGCCAGCAGCGGACAACAGGGGGCTACCACTGAAGCTTTCTTT. Its translation is CASSGQQGATTEAFF.

In DNA, the CDR3 is TGTGCCAGCGGGGAAGGGACAGGGGCCGACTATGGCTACACCTTC. This encodes CASGEGTGADYGYTF. The V and J genes are TRBV5-4 and TRBJ1-2; 10 bases are a match to TRBD1. CDR1 and CDR2 from the germline V gene are SGHNT and YYREEE (reference sequence). V gave up 7 bases and J gave up 3 bases; unmatched junction bases: 9. The CDR3 loop spans 15 amino acids.

This chain joins TRBV16 and TRBJ1-2, with D unresolved. Germline V gene sequence: CDR1 KGHSY, CDR2 FQNENV. CDR3 size: 14 residues. V was cut by 0 bases and J by 8 bases, with 13 bases left in between. The CDR3 spells CASSQSGRHHGYTF. The CDR3 DNA reads TGTGCCAGCAGCCAATCGGGCCGTCACCACGGCTACACCTTC.

The J gene is TRBJ2-1, the V gene TRBV11-3, with D perhaps TRBD1 (6 bases). The V and J ends lost 5 bases and 8 bases respectively, with 19 bases between them. The CDR3 is 15 residues long. Germline V CDR1 and CDR2: SGHNT, YENEEA. CDR3 loop: CASSLGNREMDEQFF. The CDR3 region has the DNA TGTGCCAGCAGCCTGGGGAACAGGGAGATGGATGAGCAGTTCTTC.

The CDR3 sequence: CASSLEFVAGARNQPQHF. The CDR3 region has the DNA TGTGCCAGCAGCTTAGAGTTTGTCGCAGGGGCACGCAATCAGCCCCAGCATTTT. This sequence joins TRBV7-9 and TRBJ1-5; TRBD1 is a possible D gene (6 bases). Trimming stripped 1 base from V and 2 bases from J, with 18 bases between. The CDR3 has 18 residues. CDR1 SEHNR and CDR2 FQNEAQ come from the germline V gene (reference sequence).

This rearrangement joins TRBV4-2 to TRBJ2-7; 7 bases fit TRBD2. Germline V gene data show CDR1 as LGHNA and CDR2 as YNFKEQ. The ends lost 0 bases at V and 0 bases at J; junction bases unmatched: 2. There are 15 residues in the CDR3. As DNA, the CDR3 is TGTGCCAGCAGCCAAGAAGCTAGCGGCTCCTACGAGCAGTACGTC. Its translation is CASSQEASGSYEQYV.

The chain is built from TRBV4-1 and TRBJ1-3; 8 nucleotides match TRBD1. Germline loops: CDR1 MGHRA, CDR2 YSYEKL. This CDR3 has 17 amino acids. With 0 bases clipped from V and 1 base from J, the junction kept 5 bases outside the gene matches. This chain's CDR3 is CASSQDQDRGSGNTIYF. CDR3 coding DNA: TGCGCCAGCAGCCAAGATCAAGACAGGGGTTCTGGAAACACCATATATTTT.

This chain's CDR3 is CASRPRVALAGELFF. Here the CDR3 DNA reads TGCGCCAGCAGGCCCAGGGTGGCGTTGGCCGGGGAGCTGTTTTTT. The chain employs TRBV10-1 and TRBJ2-2; a possible D gene is TRBD1 (5 bases). Germline V lookup: CDR1 WNHNN, CDR2 SYGVQD (reference sequence). The CDR3 runs to 15 residues. With 6 bases removed from V and 6 bases from J, the gap between germline ends came to 17 bases.

This chain joins TRBV19 and TRBJ1-5, with 8 nucleotides matching TRBD1. The V gene end was trimmed by 5 bases and the J gene end by 0 bases; junction bases not matched to a gene: 6. Germline V gene lookup returns CDR1 LNHDA and CDR2 SQIVND (reference sequence). CDR3 length equals 16 residues. CDR3 protein: CASSQRQGYSNQPQHF. In nucleotides, the CDR3 is TGTGCCAGTAGTCAAAGACAGGGGTATAGCAATCAGCCCCAGCATTTT.

The chain recombines TRBV6-4 with TRBJ1-5, with TRBD1 matching over 7 bases. The trim removed 1 base at V and 3 bases at J, leaving 9 bases unmatched. In germline, CDR1 is MRHNA, CDR2 SNTAGT. There are 17 residues in the CDR3. The DNA of the CDR3 is TGTGCCAGCAGTGACTTACAGGGGCCTCATTTCAATCAGCCCCAGCATTTT. This translates into CASSDLQGPHFNQPQHF.

This sequence joins TRBV7-2 and TRBJ2-1, with 8 nucleotides matching TRBD2. Trimming took 5 bases from V and 6 from J; bases not matched to a gene: 15. Germline CDR1 SGHTA, CDR2 FQGNSA. CDR3 length: 17 residues. The CDR3 DNA reads as TGTGCCAGCAGCCCCTTAGTAGCGGGGTCCCATGTCAATGAGCAGTTCTTC. Translation gives CASSPLVAGSHVNEQFF.

In nucleotides, the CDR3 is TGTGCCAGCAGCTCAGAGAGCAGGGGTAGCAATCAGCCCCAGCATTTT. Translation: CASSSESRGSNQPQHF. The genes are TRBV7-2 and TRBJ1-5; D perhaps matches TRBD1 (6 bases). This CDR3 comprises 16 residues. The germline CDR1 and CDR2 sequences are SGHTA and FQGNSA. V was trimmed by 4 bases and J by 0 bases, leaving 13 bases between them.

V is TRBV6-6 and J is TRBJ2-5; D is perhaps TRBD1 (6 bases). The CDR3 totals 15 residues. Germline V CDR1 and CDR2: MNHNY, SVGAGI (reference sequence). The V and J ends lost 2 bases and 2 bases respectively, with 12 bases between them. The CDR3 reads CASSYNTGQQETQYF. In DNA form, the CDR3 reads TGTGCCAGCAGTTACAACACAGGACAGCAAGAGACCCAGTACTTC.

The V call is TRBV5-6, the J call TRBJ2-7; 9 bases map to TRBD1. Germline CDR1 is SGHDT and CDR2 is YYEEEE. With 4 bases clipped from V and 3 bases from J, the junction kept 11 bases outside the gene matches. This CDR3 is 16 amino acids long. This CDR3 reads CASSVRDREVYYEQYF. CDR3 nucleotides: TGTGCCAGCAGCGTACGGGACAGGGAAGTCTACTACGAGCAGTACTTC.